The sample holds many counts of the clone carrying this T cell receptor beta chain. The antigen remains undetermined. The data derive from a study of Graves' ophthalmopathy and Graves' hyperthyroidism. RNA transcripts were the source from which TCR beta CDR3 regions were amplified. RT-PCR with HTBI primers came first, then second-round multiplex PCR. TCRdb itself ran the multiplex PCR reads through MiXCR, one entry per CDR3 protein. The repertoire has around 600,000 distinct CDR3 sequences, over 40% of them found once; the top ten carry 3.3%. Broader study findings: Both an approximately 70% sensitivity and a 72.22% specificity characterized the model's predictions of ophthalmopathy progression. Most thyroid-expanded clonotypes exceeding 0.001 frequency were also found in blood. Sensitivity reached approximately 85% and specificity 75% to 82% for a 13-signature model separating ophthalmopathy from stable hyperthyroidism.

Trimming stripped 6 bases from V and 8 bases from J, with 16 bases between. This CDR3 has 12 amino acids. Looked up from germline, CDR1 is DFQATT and CDR2 is SNEGSKA (reference sequence). This chain joins TRBV20-1 and TRBJ2-5; D is perhaps TRBD1 (6 bases). The sequence came from an adult man with Graves' ophthalmopathy. Sequencing was done on a sample of peripheral blood. The CDR3 reads CSAKTQGETQYF. The CDR3 DNA sequence: TGCAGTGCAAAGACACAGGGAGAAACCCAGTACTTC.